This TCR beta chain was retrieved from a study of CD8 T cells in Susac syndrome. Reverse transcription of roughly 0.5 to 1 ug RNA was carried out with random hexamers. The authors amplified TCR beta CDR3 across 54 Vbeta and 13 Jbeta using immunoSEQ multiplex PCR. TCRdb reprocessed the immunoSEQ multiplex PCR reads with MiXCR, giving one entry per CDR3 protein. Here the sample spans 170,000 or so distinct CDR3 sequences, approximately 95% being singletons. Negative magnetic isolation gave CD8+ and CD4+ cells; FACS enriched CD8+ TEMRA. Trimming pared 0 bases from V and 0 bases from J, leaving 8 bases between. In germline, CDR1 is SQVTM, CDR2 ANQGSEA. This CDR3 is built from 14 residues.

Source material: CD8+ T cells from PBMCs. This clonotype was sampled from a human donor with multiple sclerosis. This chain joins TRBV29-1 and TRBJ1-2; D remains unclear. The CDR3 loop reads CSVEDHSTNYGYTF. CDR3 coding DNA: TGCAGCGTTGAAGATCACAGTACTAACTATGGCTACACCTTC.